This paragraph covers one T cell receptor (beta chain) sequence. Drawn from each donor were 7.5 to 10 milliliters of peripheral blood. RNA extraction gave at least 5.5 micrograms of total RNA per sample. The data belong to a study of blood T cells in healthy people across ages. Together with a sample-barcoded 5' primer, a J-beta primer mix was included in a second PCR lasting about 6 to 11 cycles. TCRdb passed the 5' RACE reads through MiXCR, listing each CDR3 protein once. Of 650,000 to 900,000 distinct CDR3 sequences in the sample, around two thirds were seen once. V lost 8 bases and J lost 1, with 11 bases in between. CDR1 is SQVTM, CDR2 ANQGSEA, per germline. This CDR3 has 12 residues.

The receptor was derived from a man aged 30 to 39 in good health. The chain is built from TRBV29-1 and TRBJ1-1; possible D gene TRBD1, 6 bases. Sequenced: blood. The CDR3 loop is CSYQGTNTEAFF. In DNA form, the CDR3 reads TGCAGCTACCAGGGGACGAACACTGAAGCTTTCTTT.